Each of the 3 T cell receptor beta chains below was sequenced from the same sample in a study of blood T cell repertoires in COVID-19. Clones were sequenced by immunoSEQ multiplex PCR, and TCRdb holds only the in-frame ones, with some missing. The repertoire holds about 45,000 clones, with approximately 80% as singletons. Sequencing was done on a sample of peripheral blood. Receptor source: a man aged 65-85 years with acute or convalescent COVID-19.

This CDR3 is CASSGPTSGVYNEQFF. The CDR3 DNA reads TGTGCCAGCAGCGGCCCGACTAGCGGGGTTTACAATGAGCAGTTCTTC. This sequence joins TRBV5-6 and TRBJ2-1; 11 nucleotides line up with TRBD2. CDR1 and CDR2 from the germline V gene are SGHDT and YYEEEE. V lost 4 bases, J lost 4 bases, and 7 bases stayed unmatched. This CDR3 comprises 16 residues.

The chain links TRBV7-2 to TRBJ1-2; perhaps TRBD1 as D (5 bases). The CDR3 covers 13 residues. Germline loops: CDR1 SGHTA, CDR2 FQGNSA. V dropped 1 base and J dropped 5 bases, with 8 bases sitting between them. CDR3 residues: CASSLVQEYGYTF. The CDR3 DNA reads TGTGCCAGCAGCTTAGTACAGGAGTATGGCTACACCTTC.

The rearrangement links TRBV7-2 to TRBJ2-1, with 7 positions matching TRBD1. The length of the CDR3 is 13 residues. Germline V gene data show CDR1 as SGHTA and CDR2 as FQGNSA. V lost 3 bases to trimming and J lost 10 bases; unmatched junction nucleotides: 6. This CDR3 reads CASSLVQTGEQFF. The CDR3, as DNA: TGTGCCAGCAGCTTGGTTCAGACAGGGGAGCAGTTCTTC.